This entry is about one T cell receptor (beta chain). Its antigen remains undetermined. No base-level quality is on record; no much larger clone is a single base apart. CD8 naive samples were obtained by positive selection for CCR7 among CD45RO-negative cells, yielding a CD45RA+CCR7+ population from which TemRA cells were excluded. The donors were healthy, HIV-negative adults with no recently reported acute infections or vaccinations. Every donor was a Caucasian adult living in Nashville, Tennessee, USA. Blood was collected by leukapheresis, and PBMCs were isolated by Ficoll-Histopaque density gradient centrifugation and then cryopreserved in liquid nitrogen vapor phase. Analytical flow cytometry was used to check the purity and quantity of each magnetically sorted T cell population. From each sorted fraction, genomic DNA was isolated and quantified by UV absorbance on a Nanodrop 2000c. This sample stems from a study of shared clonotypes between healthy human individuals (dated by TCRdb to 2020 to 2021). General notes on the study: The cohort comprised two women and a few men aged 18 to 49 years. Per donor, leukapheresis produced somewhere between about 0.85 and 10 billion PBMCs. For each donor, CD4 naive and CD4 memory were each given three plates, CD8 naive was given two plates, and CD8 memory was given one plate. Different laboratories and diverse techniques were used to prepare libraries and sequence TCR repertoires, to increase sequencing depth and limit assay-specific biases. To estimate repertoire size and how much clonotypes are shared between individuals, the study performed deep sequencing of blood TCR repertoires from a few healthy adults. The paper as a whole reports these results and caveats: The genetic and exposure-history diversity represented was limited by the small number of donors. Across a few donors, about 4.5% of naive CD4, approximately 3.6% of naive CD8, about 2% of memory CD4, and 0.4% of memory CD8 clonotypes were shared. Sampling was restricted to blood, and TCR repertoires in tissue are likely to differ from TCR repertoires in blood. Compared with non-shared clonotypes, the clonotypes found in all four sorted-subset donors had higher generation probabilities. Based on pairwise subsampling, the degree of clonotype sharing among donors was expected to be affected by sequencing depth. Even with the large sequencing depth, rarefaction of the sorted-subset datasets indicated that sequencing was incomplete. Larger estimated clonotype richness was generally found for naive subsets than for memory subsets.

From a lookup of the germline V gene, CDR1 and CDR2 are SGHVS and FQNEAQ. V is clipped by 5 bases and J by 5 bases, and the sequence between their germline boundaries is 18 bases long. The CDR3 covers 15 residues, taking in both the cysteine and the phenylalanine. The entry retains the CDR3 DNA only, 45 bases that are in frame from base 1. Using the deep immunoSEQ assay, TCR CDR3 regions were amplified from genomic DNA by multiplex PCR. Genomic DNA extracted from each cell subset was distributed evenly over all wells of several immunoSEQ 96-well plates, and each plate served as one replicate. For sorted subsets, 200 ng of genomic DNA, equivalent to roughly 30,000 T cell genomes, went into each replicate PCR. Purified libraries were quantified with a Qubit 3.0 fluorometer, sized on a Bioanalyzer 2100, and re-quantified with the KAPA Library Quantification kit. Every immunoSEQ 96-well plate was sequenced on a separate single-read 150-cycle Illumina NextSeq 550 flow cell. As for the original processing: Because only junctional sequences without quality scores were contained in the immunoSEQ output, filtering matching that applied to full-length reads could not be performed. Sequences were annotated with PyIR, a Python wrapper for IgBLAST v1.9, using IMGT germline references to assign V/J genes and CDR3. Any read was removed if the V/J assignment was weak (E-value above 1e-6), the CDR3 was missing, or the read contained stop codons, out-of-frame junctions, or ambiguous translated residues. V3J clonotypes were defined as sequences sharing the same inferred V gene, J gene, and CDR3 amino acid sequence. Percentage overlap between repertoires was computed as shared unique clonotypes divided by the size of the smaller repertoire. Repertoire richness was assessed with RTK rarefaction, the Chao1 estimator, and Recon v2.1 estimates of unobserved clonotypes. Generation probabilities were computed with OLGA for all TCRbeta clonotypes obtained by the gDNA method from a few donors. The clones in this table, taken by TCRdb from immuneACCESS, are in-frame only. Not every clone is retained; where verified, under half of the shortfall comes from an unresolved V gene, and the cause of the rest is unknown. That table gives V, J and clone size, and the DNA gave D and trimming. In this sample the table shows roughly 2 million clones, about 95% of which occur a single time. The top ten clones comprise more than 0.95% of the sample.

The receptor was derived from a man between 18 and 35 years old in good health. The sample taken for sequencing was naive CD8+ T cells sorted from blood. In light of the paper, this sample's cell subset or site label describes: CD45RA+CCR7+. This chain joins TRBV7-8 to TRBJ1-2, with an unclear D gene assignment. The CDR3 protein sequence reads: CASSPSPSVVYGYTF. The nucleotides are TGTGCCAGCAGCCCGAGCCCTTCCGTTGTGTATGGCTACACCTTC.